These 29 T cell receptor beta chains were all obtained from the same sample, sequenced in a study of blood T cell repertoires in COVID-19. Some clones are missing from TCRdb's copy, which holds only in-frame ones; the method was immunoSEQ multiplex PCR. The sample lists about 290,000 clones, 89% occurring once. The sequencing sample was made of peripheral blood. Receptor source: a woman aged 25 to 39 with COVID-19, enrolled during active disease.

Concerning this clone: The sample contains more than one DNA sequence encoding this CDR3. V is TRBV27 and J is TRBJ1-4; the D is unclear. CDR1 and CDR2 (germline): MNHEY, SMNVEV (reference sequence). V was trimmed by 2 bases and J by 8 bases, leaving 6 bases between them. This CDR3 contains 12 residues. The CDR3 protein is CASSLGGEKLFF. The CDR3 DNA reads as TGTGCCAGCAGTTTAGGAGGCGAAAAACTGTTTTTT.

The genes are TRBV7-8 and TRBJ2-1, with 10 bases identical to TRBD2. J gave up 6 bases and V 5 bases, and 7 bases lay outside the gene matches. CDR3 length equals 15 residues. Looked up from germline, CDR1 is SGHVS and CDR2 is FQNEAQ. The CDR3 nucleotides are TGTGCCAGCAGCGTCGAGCGGGGGGGAACCAATGAGCAGTTCTTC. Encoded protein: CASSVERGGTNEQFF.

This clone was counted a few times. The V gene is TRBV28, the J gene TRBJ2-3, with 9 bases matching TRBD2. Germline CDR1 and CDR2: MDHEN and SYDVKM. V shed 2 bases and J 5 bases; nucleotides not matched to a gene: 5. There are 15 residues in the CDR3. CDR3 region: CASSLAGGPLDTQYF. The CDR3, as DNA: TGTGCCAGCAGTTTAGCGGGGGGGCCCTTAGATACGCAGTATTTT.

The V call is TRBV5-1, the J call TRBJ2-3; the D gene is possibly TRBD2 (7 bases). CDR1 is SGHRS and CDR2 is YFSETQ in the germline V gene. Trimming cost V 4 bases and J 4 bases, with 22 bases left between them. The CDR3 has 17 residues. Here the CDR3 DNA reads TGCGCCAGCAGCCCGGATGTCTTAGGGGGGGGCGCAGATACGCAGTATTTT. Encoded protein: CASSPDVLGGGADTQYF. Based on the CDR3 plus reference TRBV5-1 and TRBJ2-3, the full variable domain is KAGVTQTPRYLIKTRGQQVTLSCSPISGHRSVSWYQQTPGQGLQFLFEYFSETQRNKGNFPGRFSGRQFSNSRSEMNVSTLELGDSALYLCASSPDVLGGGADTQYFGPGTRLTVL.

This chain links TRBV18 with TRBJ2-6; 10 bases match TRBD1. This CDR3 spans 18 amino acids. Germline CDR1 and CDR2: KGHSH and LQKENI. V shed 6 bases, J shed 0 bases, and the junction held 8 bases outside the gene matches. DNA for the CDR3: TGTGCCAGCTCGCCTTTTGACAGGGGGCCCTCTGGGGCCAACGTCCTGACTTTC. Protein: CASSPFDRGPSGANVLTF.

The rearrangement links TRBV9 to TRBJ1-1, with TRBD1 identical over 7 bases. This CDR3 has 14 amino acids. Germline trimming cut 3 bases from V and 10 bases from J; bases unmatched to any gene: 12. Germline CDR1 reads SGDLS; CDR2 reads YYNGEE. This CDR3 is CASSAGGLSMRAFF. The CDR3 coding sequence is TGTGCCAGCAGCGCAGGGGGGTTGTCGATGAGAGCTTTCTTT. Based on the CDR3 plus reference TRBV9 and TRBJ1-1, the full variable domain is DSGVTQTPKHLITATGQRVTLRCSPRSGDLSVYWYQQSLDQGLQFLIQYYNGEERAKGNILERFSAQQFPDLHSELNLSSLELGDSALYFCASSAGGLSMRAFFGQGTRLTVV.

The V call is TRBV2, the J call TRBJ2-5, with D hard to call. The germline V and J ends were trimmed by 4 bases and 3 bases, with 6 bases remaining between them. The CDR3 contains 12 residues. The germline gives CDR1 SNHLY, CDR2 FYNNEI. The CDR3, as DNA: TGTGCCAGCAGTGTTGTAAAAGAGACCCAGTACTTC. This gives the protein CASSVVKETQYF.

This clone came up a few times. The chain has TRBV19 and TRBJ2-7; 9 bases agree with TRBD1. CDR3 length equals 15 residues. Per germline, CDR1 LNHDA and CDR2 SQIVND (reference sequence). V gave up 4 bases and J gave up 3 bases; unmatched junction bases: 7. For the CDR3, the DNA is TGTGCCAGTAGTAAGGGGACAGGGATTCTCTACGAGCAGTACTTC. Its protein is CASSKGTGILYEQYF.

The J gene is TRBJ2-1, the V gene TRBV4-1, with D perhaps matching TRBD2 (6 bases). In germline, CDR1 is MGHRA, CDR2 YSYEKL. This CDR3 comprises 13 residues. The ends were cut back, 4 bases at V and 12 bases at J, with 16 bases in the middle. This CDR3 reads CASSPPGGLPQFF. CDR3 DNA: TGCGCCAGCAGCCCCCCCGGGGGACTCCCGCAGTTCTTC.

The chain uses TRBV11-3 and TRBJ1-2, with TRBD1 matching 10 bases. The germline V gene has CDR1 SGHNT and CDR2 YENEEA. This CDR3 contains 13 residues. Trimming removed 3 bases from V and 8 bases from J; junction bases left unmatched: 3. CDR3 nucleotide sequence: TGTGCCAGCAGCTTGACAGGGGGCTGGGGCTACACCTTC. Encoded protein: CASSLTGGWGYTF.

The chain links TRBV7-9 to TRBJ2-4; possible D gene TRBD1, 6 bases. Germline-derived CDR1 and CDR2 are SEHNR and FQNEAQ (reference sequence). The CDR3 extends over 13 amino acids. V lost 5 bases and J 7 bases, leaving 12 bases between the germline ends. CDR3 residues: CASSIPGHNIQYF. CDR3 bases: TGTGCCAGCAGCATACCGGGACACAACATTCAGTACTTC.

The chain carries TRBV3-1 (or the pseudogene TRBV3-2) and TRBJ2-7; TRBD2 aligns across 7 bases. The V and J ends lost 4 bases and 1 base, in that order; junction bases with no gene match: 7. Germline-derived CDR1 and CDR2 are LGHDT and YNNKEL (reference sequence). CDR3 length: 15 residues. The CDR3 region has the DNA TGTGCCAGCAGCCTTAGAATAGCGGGTTCCTACGAGCAGTACTTC. It encodes CASSLRIAGSYEQYF.

Only one count was recorded for this clone. The V and J genes are TRBV4-2 and TRBJ2-5; 9 positions match TRBD2. The J call is uncertain, as TRBJ2-7 better fits the DNA end. CDR1 and CDR2 from the germline V gene are LGHNA and YNFKEQ. The CDR3 is made up of 16 amino acids. For the CDR3, the DNA is TGTGCCAGCAGCCAAGGAGCGGGGGGTCGGACCTACGAGCAGTACTTC. Residues: CASSQGAGGRTYEQYF.

J is TRBJ2-5 and V is TRBV3-1 (or the pseudogene TRBV3-2), with 11 bases aligning to TRBD2. Unmatched junction bases numbered 8, after V lost 1 base and J lost 4 bases. The CDR3 has 17 amino acids. Per germline, CDR1 LGHDT and CDR2 YNNKEL (reference sequence). The CDR3, as DNA: TGTGCCAGCAGCCAAGTACAGGCTAGCGGGGGGTTAGAGACCCAGTACTTC. The encoded protein is CASSQVQASGGLETQYF.

The gene calls are TRBV6-5 and TRBJ2-7, with TRBD2 as a possible D gene (7 bases). CDR1 and CDR2 from the germline V gene are MNHEY and SVGAGI. V lost 5 bases to trimming and J lost 1 base, with 15 bases between them. This CDR3 comprises 15 residues. CDR3 nucleotides: TGTGCCAGCAGTCTAGGGAGGGGGGGATCCTACGAGCAGTACTTC. It codes for CASSLGRGGSYEQYF.

This clone was seen only once. The junction shows a germline mismatch at one end, possibly a read error. V is TRBV18 and J is TRBJ1-1; a weak D match, TRBD1 (6 bases). The CDR3 loop spans 16 amino acids. CDR1 is KGHSH and CDR2 is LQKENI in the germline V gene. The CDR3 sequence: CASSPPTGYMNTEAFF. CDR3 DNA: TGTGCCAGCTCCCCACCGACAGGTTATATGAACACTGAAGCTTTCTTT.

The chain combines TRBV27 with TRBJ2-7; TRBD2 agrees at 8 bases. The V gene end was trimmed by 2 bases and the J gene end by 1 base; junction bases not matched to a gene: 7. The CDR3 runs 16 residues. Germline V gives CDR1 MNHEY, CDR2 SMNVEV (reference sequence). The CDR3 DNA reads as TGTGCCAGCAGTTTAGGGCCGGGGGGGAGTTCCTACGAGCAGTACTTC. Its protein product is CASSLGPGGSSYEQYF.

The chain carries TRBV6-5 and TRBJ1-2, with a weak D call TRBD1 (6 bases). The CDR3 consists of 16 residues. V was trimmed by 2 bases and J by 3 bases, leaving 16 bases between them. Germline values: CDR1 MNHEY, CDR2 SVGAGI. In nucleotides, the CDR3 is TGTGCCAGCAGTTACAGGGGACACCTAGTAGACTATGGCTACACCTTC. Its translation: CASSYRGHLVDYGYTF.

The chain combines TRBV5-4 with TRBJ1-6, with 10 bases fitting TRBD1. Germline loops: CDR1 SGHNT, CDR2 YYREEE (reference sequence). Trimming cost V 1 base and J 10 bases; bases outside gene matches: 5. CDR3 length: 15 residues. CDR3 region: CASSLRDRGESPLHF. The CDR3 nucleotides read TGTGCCAGCAGCTTGCGGGACAGGGGTGAGTCACCCCTCCACTTT.

The chain links TRBV28 to TRBJ2-5; D is possibly TRBD2 (5 bases). The CDR3 sequence is 14 residues long. Trimming stripped 6 bases from V and 4 bases from J, with 15 bases between. Germline CDR1 is MDHEN and CDR2 is SYDVKM. CDR3 loop: CASSPRPGVETQYF. Written as DNA, the CDR3 is TGTGCCAGCAGCCCCCGACCCGGGGTAGAGACCCAGTACTTC.

In DNA, the CDR3 is TGTGCCAGCTCAGCCGGACAGGTCATGAACACTGAAGCTTTCTTT. This translates into CASSAGQVMNTEAFF. V is TRBV18 and J is TRBJ1-1; 7 positions match TRBD1. This CDR3 region has 15 residues. Germline-derived CDR1 and CDR2 are KGHSH and LQKENI. Trimming cost V 5 bases and J 0 bases; bases outside gene matches: 6.

CDR3 coding DNA: TGTGCCAGCAGCTTAGGAACAGGGGGCGCGGAAGAGACCCAGTACTTC. It encodes CASSLGTGGAEETQYF. The rearrangement joins TRBV7-9 to TRBJ2-5; 9 positions match TRBD1. The J segment lost 3 bases and the V segment lost 1 base, leaving 6 bases of the junction unmatched. CDR1 is SEHNR, CDR2 FQNEAQ, per germline (reference sequence). The CDR3 loop spans 16 amino acids.

This chain links TRBV5-4 with TRBJ1-2; 7 nucleotides match TRBD1. CDR3 length: 17 amino acids. In germline, CDR1 is SGHNT, CDR2 YYREEE (reference sequence). The junction had 12 bases not matched to a gene; V was cut back by 4 bases and J by 0 bases. The CDR3 nucleotides read TGTGCCAGCAGCACCCGACAGGGTCCCCAAGCTAACTATGGCTACACCTTC. It translates to CASSTRQGPQANYGYTF.

This clone has only a few counts. V is TRBV2 and J is TRBJ1-3; weak D call: TRBD1 (6 bases). Looked up from germline, CDR1 is SNHLY and CDR2 is FYNNEI. V lost 1 base to trimming and J lost 0 bases, with 10 bases between them. This CDR3 is 16 amino acids long. The CDR3 DNA follows: TGTGCCAGCAGTGAAGATCGGACAGCCTCTGGAAACACCATATATTTT. Its translation is CASSEDRTASGNTIYF.

The chain carries TRBV28 and TRBJ2-7; 9 bases agree with TRBD1. CDR1 is MDHEN and CDR2 is SYDVKM in the germline V gene. V was pared by 5 bases and J by 5 bases, with 10 bases of the junction left unmatched. The CDR3 is 15 amino acids. The CDR3 sequence: CASSSTGQGSHEQYF. In nucleotides, the CDR3 is TGTGCCAGCAGTAGTACGGGACAGGGTAGCCACGAGCAGTACTTC.

V gene TRBV3-1 (or the pseudogene TRBV3-2) combines with J gene TRBJ2-7; TRBD2 aligns across 8 bases. Germline CDR1 and CDR2: LGHDT and YNNKEL (reference sequence). CDR3 size: 15 residues. V dropped 1 base and J dropped 0; count of bases not matched to a gene: 2. CDR3 DNA: TGTGCCAGCAGCCAAGTAGCGGGACCCTCCTACGAGCAGTACTTC. Its translation is CASSQVAGPSYEQYF.

The J gene is TRBJ1-1, the V gene TRBV5-1; TRBD1 is a possible D gene (5 bases). With 2 bases removed from V and 3 bases from J, the gap between germline ends came to 11 bases. This CDR3 comprises 14 residues. Germline loops: CDR1 SGHRS, CDR2 YFSETQ. CDR3 coding DNA: TGCGCCAGCAGCTTTACCGGGGGGGACACTGAAGCTTTCTTT. Protein sequence: CASSFTGGDTEAFF.

This sequence joins TRBV2 and TRBJ1-2, with D maybe TRBD1 (6 bases). The ends were cut back, 1 base at V and 4 bases at J, with 10 bases in the middle. The germline gives CDR1 SNHLY, CDR2 FYNNEI. The CDR3 consists of 14 residues. The CDR3 reads CASSEGTAPYGYTF. The CDR3 DNA follows: TGTGCCAGCAGTGAAGGGACAGCCCCCTATGGCTACACCTTC.

The genes are TRBV6-1 and TRBJ1-1, with D maybe TRBD1 (6 bases). Per germline, CDR1 MNHNS and CDR2 SASEGT. V lost 3 bases, J lost 1 base, and 9 bases lay in between. The CDR3 is 14 residues long. For the CDR3, the DNA is TGTGCCAGCAGTGATCAACAGGGGAACACTGAAGCTTTCTTT. Amino acid sequence: CASSDQQGNTEAFF.